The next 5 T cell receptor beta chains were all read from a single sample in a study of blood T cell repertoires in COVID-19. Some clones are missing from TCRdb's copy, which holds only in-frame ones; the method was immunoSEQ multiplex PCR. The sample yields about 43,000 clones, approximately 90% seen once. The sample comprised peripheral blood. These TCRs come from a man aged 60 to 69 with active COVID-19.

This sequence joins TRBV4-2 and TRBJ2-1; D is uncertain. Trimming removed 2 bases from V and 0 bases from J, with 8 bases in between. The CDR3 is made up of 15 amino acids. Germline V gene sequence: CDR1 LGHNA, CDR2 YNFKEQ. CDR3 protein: CASSQPHYSYNEQFF. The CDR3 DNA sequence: TGTGCCAGCAGCCAACCACATTACTCCTACAATGAGCAGTTCTTC.

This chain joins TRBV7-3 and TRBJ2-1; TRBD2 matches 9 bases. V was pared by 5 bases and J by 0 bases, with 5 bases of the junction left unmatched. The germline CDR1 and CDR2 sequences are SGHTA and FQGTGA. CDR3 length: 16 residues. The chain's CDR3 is CASSRDSGGSYNEQFF. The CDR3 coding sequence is TGTGCCAGCAGCAGGGATAGCGGGGGCTCCTACAATGAGCAGTTCTTC.

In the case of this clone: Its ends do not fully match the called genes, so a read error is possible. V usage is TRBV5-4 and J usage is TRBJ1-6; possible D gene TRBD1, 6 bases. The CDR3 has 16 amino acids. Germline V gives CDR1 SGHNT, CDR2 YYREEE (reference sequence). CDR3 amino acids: CTSSLLVTGYNSPLHF. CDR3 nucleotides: TGTACCAGCAGCTTGCTCGTGACAGGCTATAATTCACCCCTCCACTTT.

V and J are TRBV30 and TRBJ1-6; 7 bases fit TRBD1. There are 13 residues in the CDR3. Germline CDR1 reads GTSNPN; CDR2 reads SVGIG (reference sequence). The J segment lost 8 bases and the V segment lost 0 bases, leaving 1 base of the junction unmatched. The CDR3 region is CAWSVDRDSPLHF. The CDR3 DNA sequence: TGTGCCTGGAGTGTAGACAGGGATTCACCCCTCCACTTT.

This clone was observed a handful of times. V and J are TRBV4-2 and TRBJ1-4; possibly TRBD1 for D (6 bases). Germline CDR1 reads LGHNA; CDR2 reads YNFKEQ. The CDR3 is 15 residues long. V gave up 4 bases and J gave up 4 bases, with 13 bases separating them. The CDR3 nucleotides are TGTGCCAGCAGCCCTCCAGGGGATGGTAATGAAAAACTGTTTTTT. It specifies CASSPPGDGNEKLFF.